This is a list of T cell receptor beta chains from one sample in a study of radiation and T cells in renal cell carcinoma. Sequenced by immunoSEQ multiplex PCR; TCRdb stores in-frame clones only, minus some. The repertoire holds about 83,000 clones, with approximately 82% as singletons. The material sequenced was blood, taken from a patient whose treatment included radiotherapy and nephrectomy. These receptors originate from a woman between 55 and 75 years old with renal cell carcinoma. Each CDR3 is given with its conserved first and last residue. A D gene is named only where the DNA matches it firmly. Clone size is shown for a subset of rows, as once, few, many or a class of expanded clone.

CDR3 DNA: TGTGCCAGTAGGCCCGGCCCCGAGGGGACAGATACGCAGTATTTT; CDR3 protein: CASRPGPEGTDTQYF; V gene: TRBV19; clone size: .; J gene: TRBJ2-3; D gene: .
CDR3 DNA: TGTGCCAGCAGTGCTAGGACAGGGAACACCGGGGAGCTGTTTTTT; CDR3 protein: CASSARTGNTGELFF; V gene: TRBV2; clone size: few; J gene: TRBJ2-2; D gene: TRBD1
CDR3 DNA: TGTGCCAGCAGCTCTTACACGGCGAGCTCCTACGAGCAGTACTTC; CDR3 protein: CASSSYTASSYEQYF; V gene: TRBV7-2; clone size: .; J gene: TRBJ2-7; D gene: .
CDR3 DNA: TGTGCCAGTCAAACGGCAGTTTCCTATAATTCACCCCTCCACTTT; CDR3 protein: CASQTAVSYNSPLHF; V gene: TRBV6-5; clone size: few; J gene: TRBJ1-6; D gene: .
CDR3 DNA: TGTGCCATCAGTGATCCTTCAGGGATAGTTTCCTACGAGCAGTACTTC; CDR3 protein: CAISDPSGIVSYEQYF; V gene: TRBV10-3; clone size: .; J gene: TRBJ2-7; D gene: .
CDR3 DNA: TGTGCCAGCACCCTGGGGGGGCGGATACAAGAGACCCAGTACTTC; CDR3 protein: CASTLGGRIQETQYF; V gene: TRBV5-6; clone size: .; J gene: TRBJ2-5; D gene: .
CDR3 DNA: TGCGCCAGCAGCTTCCCCGGTCTGAGCACAGATACGCAGTATTTT; CDR3 protein: CASSFPGLSTDTQYF; V gene: TRBV5-1; clone size: .; J gene: TRBJ2-3; D gene: .
CDR3 DNA: TGTGCCAGCAGCCCTCAGAACACCGGCACAGATACGCAGTATTTT; CDR3 protein: CASSPQNTGTDTQYF; V gene: TRBV28; clone size: .; J gene: TRBJ2-3; D gene: .
CDR3 DNA: TGTGCCACCAGCAGAGATAAATGGTCTGAAGCTTTCTTT; CDR3 protein: CATSRDKWSEAFF; V gene: TRBV15; clone size: .; J gene: TRBJ1-1; D gene: .
CDR3 DNA: TGCGCCAGCAGCCCTCTCTATGGCGACACAGATACGCAGTATTTT; CDR3 protein: CASSPLYGDTDTQYF; V gene: TRBV5-1; clone size: .; J gene: TRBJ2-3; D gene: .
CDR3 DNA: TGTGCCAGCAGCCCGGACAACTACGAGCAGTACTTC; CDR3 protein: CASSPDNYEQYF; V gene: TRBV6-5; clone size: .; J gene: TRBJ2-7; D gene: .
CDR3 DNA: TGTGCCAGCAGTCCCACTGGCAGCCGCTATGGCTACACCTTC; CDR3 protein: CASSPTGSRYGYTF; V gene: TRBV28; clone size: .; J gene: TRBJ1-2; D gene: .
CDR3 DNA: TGTGCCAGCAGTCCGCGGTCGAGCCCTAACGAGCAGTACTTC; CDR3 protein: CASSPRSSPNEQYF; V gene: TRBV6-5; clone size: once; J gene: TRBJ2-7; D gene: .
CDR3 DNA: TGTGCCAGCAGTGGCCGGGACAGGGGAGCAGATACGCAGTATTTT; CDR3 protein: CASSGRDRGADTQYF; V gene: TRBV6-1; clone size: .; J gene: TRBJ2-3; D gene: TRBD1
CDR3 DNA: TGTGCCAGCTCACCAAATGGTGGGAGCATCTCTAACTATGGCTACACCTTC; CDR3 protein: CASSPNGGSISNYGYTF; V gene: TRBV18; clone size: .; J gene: TRBJ1-2; D gene: .
CDR3 DNA: TGTGCTAGCAGCTTATCCCGACAGCCCACAGATACGCAGTATTTT; CDR3 protein: CASSLSRQPTDTQYF; V gene: TRBV7-7; clone size: .; J gene: TRBJ2-3; D gene: .
CDR3 DNA: TGCGCCAGCAGCGATAGGGACAGGGGTTACTCTGGAAACACCATATATTTT; CDR3 protein: CASSDRDRGYSGNTIYF; V gene: TRBV5-1; clone size: .; J gene: TRBJ1-3; D gene: TRBD1
CDR3 DNA: TGTGCCAGCATGGGACAGGGGTTTTCACCCCTCCACTTT; CDR3 protein: CASMGQGFSPLHF; V gene: TRBV6-5; clone size: few; J gene: TRBJ1-6; D gene: TRBD1
CDR3 DNA: TGTGCCAGCAGCCCTCCCGGACTAGCGGGGTACAATGAGCAGTTCTTC; CDR3 protein: CASSPPGLAGYNEQFF; V gene: TRBV11-2; clone size: .; J gene: TRBJ2-1; D gene: TRBD2
CDR3 DNA: TGCAGTGCTAGAAGGGGGGAGGAAGCTTTCTTT; CDR3 protein: CSARRGEEAFF; V gene: TRBV20-1; clone size: .; J gene: TRBJ1-1; D gene: .
CDR3 DNA: TGTGCCAGCAGCCCGCCCGGTTCGACAGATACGCAGTATTTT; CDR3 protein: CASSPPGSTDTQYF; V gene: TRBV7-2; clone size: .; J gene: TRBJ2-3; D gene: .
CDR3 DNA: TGTGCCAGCAGCTTAGCCCAGGTCGCCTCTGGAAACACCATATATTTT; CDR3 protein: CASSLAQVASGNTIYF; V gene: TRBV11-2; clone size: .; J gene: TRBJ1-3; D gene: .
CDR3 DNA: TGCAGCGTTGATGGGCCGGGACATGGGGCCCAAGAGACCCAGTACTTC; CDR3 protein: CSVDGPGHGAQETQYF; V gene: TRBV29-1; clone size: .; J gene: TRBJ2-5; D gene: .
CDR3 DNA: TGTGCCAGCAGCCCGGGACAGGCAGCCTACGAGCAGTACTTC; CDR3 protein: CASSPGQAAYEQYF; V gene: TRBV9; clone size: .; J gene: TRBJ2-7; D gene: TRBD1
CDR3 DNA: TGCGCCAGCAGCTTGGGACAGGGGGCGACCCAAGAGACCCAGTACTTC; CDR3 protein: CASSLGQGATQETQYF; V gene: TRBV5-1; clone size: .; J gene: TRBJ2-5; D gene: TRBD1
CDR3 DNA: TGTGCCAGCAGCCAATCTGCCCTTTTCAATGAAAAACTGTTTTTT; CDR3 protein: CASSQSALFNEKLFF; V gene: TRBV16; clone size: .; J gene: TRBJ1-4; D gene: .
CDR3 DNA: TGTGCCTGGAACGGACAGCGAGGGGGAGAAGCTTTCTTT; CDR3 protein: CAWNGQRGGEAFF; V gene: TRBV30; clone size: .; J gene: TRBJ1-1; D gene: .
CDR3 DNA: TGTGCCAGCAGTTACTCCAAATCGGGGGAGGGCGGGGAAGCTTTCTTT; CDR3 protein: CASSYSKSGEGGEAFF; V gene: TRBV6-6; clone size: .; J gene: TRBJ1-1; D gene: .
CDR3 DNA: TGCGCCAGCCGAATTCTGCCCCAGGGAGGGCACGGGGAGCTGTTTTTT; CDR3 protein: CASRILPQGGHGELFF; V gene: TRBV5-1; clone size: .; J gene: TRBJ2-2; D gene: TRBD2
CDR3 DNA: TGTGCCAGCTCACCAAGCTTGTACGAGCAGTACTTC; CDR3 protein: CASSPSLYEQYF; V gene: TRBV18; clone size: .; J gene: TRBJ2-7; D gene: .
CDR3 DNA: TGTGCCAGCAGTGATCGGGGCAGAAGCAATCAGCCCCAGCATTTT; CDR3 protein: CASSDRGRSNQPQHF; V gene: TRBV2; clone size: .; J gene: TRBJ1-5; D gene: .
CDR3 DNA: TGCGCCAGCAGCTTGGCCAGGGGACAGGGGCTAACTGAAGCTTTCTTT; CDR3 protein: CASSLARGQGLTEAFF; V gene: TRBV5-1; clone size: .; J gene: TRBJ1-1; D gene: TRBD1
CDR3 DNA: TGCGCCAGCAGCACCCGGACAGGGGGCGCATCCACCGGGGAGCTGTTTTTT; CDR3 protein: CASSTRTGGASTGELFF; V gene: TRBV5-1; clone size: .; J gene: TRBJ2-2; D gene: TRBD1
CDR3 DNA: TGTGCCAGCAGTGGGCAGGGGGAAACTAATGAAAAACTGTTTTTT; CDR3 protein: CASSGQGETNEKLFF; V gene: TRBV6-6; clone size: .; J gene: TRBJ1-4; D gene: TRBD1
CDR3 DNA: TGTGCCAGTAGTTCGGGACTAGCGGGAGATCAAGAGACCCAGTACTTC; CDR3 protein: CASSSGLAGDQETQYF; V gene: TRBV19; clone size: .; J gene: TRBJ2-5; D gene: TRBD2
CDR3 DNA: TGTGCCAGCAGCGGCCAGGGGCTCACCTCTGGAAACACCATATATTTT; CDR3 protein: CASSGQGLTSGNTIYF; V gene: TRBV4-2; clone size: .; J gene: TRBJ1-3; D gene: .
CDR3 DNA: TGTGCCAGCAGCTTAAGGATGAACACTGAAGCTTTCTTT; CDR3 protein: CASSLRMNTEAFF; V gene: TRBV7-9; clone size: few; J gene: TRBJ1-1; D gene: .
CDR3 DNA: TGTGCCAGCAGCTCCACCTCAGGGGGCTACGAGCAGTACTTC; CDR3 protein: CASSSTSGGYEQYF; V gene: TRBV7-8; clone size: .; J gene: TRBJ2-7; D gene: TRBD1
CDR3 DNA: TGTGCCAGCAGTTTTATGGTGGTAGGTCAGCCCCAGCATTTT; CDR3 protein: CASSFMVVGQPQHF; V gene: TRBV28; clone size: .; J gene: TRBJ1-5; D gene: .
CDR3 DNA: TGTGCCAGCAGTCTAGTACTGAACACTGAAGCTTTCTTT; CDR3 protein: CASSLVLNTEAFF; V gene: TRBV28; clone size: .; J gene: TRBJ1-1; D gene: .
CDR3 DNA: TGTGCCAGCTCCCTTGACAGGGTCTCGGGCTATGGCTACACCTTC; CDR3 protein: CASSLDRVSGYGYTF; V gene: TRBV18; clone size: medium-sized; J gene: TRBJ1-2; D gene: TRBD1
CDR3 DNA: TGTGCCATCAGTGAGTCGGGTGCAACTAATGAAAAACTGTTTTTT; CDR3 protein: CAISESGATNEKLFF; V gene: TRBV10-3; clone size: .; J gene: TRBJ1-4; D gene: .
CDR3 DNA: TGTGCCAGCAGTGCCGGGACTCCTTCCTACGAGCAGTACTTC; CDR3 protein: CASSAGTPSYEQYF; V gene: TRBV5-4; clone size: .; J gene: TRBJ2-7; D gene: .
CDR3 DNA: TGCGCCAGCAGTGAGGCGGGGACGGGCACAGATACGCAGTATTTT; CDR3 protein: CASSEAGTGTDTQYF; V gene: TRBV10-1; clone size: .; J gene: TRBJ2-3; D gene: .
CDR3 DNA: TGTGCCAGCAGCCAAGATTCAGGCAGGGGGTTTGGCACTGAAGCTTTCTTT; CDR3 protein: CASSQDSGRGFGTEAFF; V gene: TRBV4-2; clone size: .; J gene: TRBJ1-1; D gene: TRBD1
CDR3 DNA: TGCGCCAGCAGCTTACCTTCTGGGACTAGCGGGGGGAACACCGGGGAGCTGTTTTTT; CDR3 protein: CASSLPSGTSGGNTGELFF; V gene: TRBV5-1; clone size: once; J gene: TRBJ2-2; D gene: TRBD2
CDR3 DNA: TGTGCCAGCAGTCTACAGGCAACCTCTGGAAACACCATATATTTT; CDR3 protein: CASSLQATSGNTIYF; V gene: TRBV2; clone size: .; J gene: TRBJ1-3; D gene: .
CDR3 DNA: TGTGCCATACCCAGAAGGGGATCGAACACCGGGGAGCTGTTTTTT; CDR3 protein: CAIPRRGSNTGELFF; V gene: TRBV10-3; clone size: .; J gene: TRBJ2-2; D gene: .
CDR3 DNA: TGCGCCAGCAGCCAAGCAATTGGGCAGATGAACACTGAAGCTTTCTTT; CDR3 protein: CASSQAIGQMNTEAFF; V gene: TRBV4-1; clone size: few; J gene: TRBJ1-1; D gene: .
CDR3 DNA: TGTGCCAGCAGTTACTCGGCAGAATACACTGAAGCTTTCTTT; CDR3 protein: CASSYSAEYTEAFF; V gene: TRBV6-6; clone size: .; J gene: TRBJ1-1; D gene: .
CDR3 DNA: TGTGCCCTAGGGAACTACGAGCAGTACTTC; CDR3 protein: CALGNYEQYF; V gene: TRBV30; clone size: few; J gene: TRBJ2-7; D gene: .
CDR3 DNA: TGCGCCAGCAGCTTGTTTGCGGGGGACAACACCGGGGAGCTGTTTTTT; CDR3 protein: CASSLFAGDNTGELFF; V gene: TRBV5-1; clone size: .; J gene: TRBJ2-2; D gene: TRBD2
CDR3 DNA: TGTGCCAGCAGACCGAGTGGTGGACAGGGAGAAAAACTGTTTTTT; CDR3 protein: CASRPSGGQGEKLFF; V gene: TRBV28; clone size: .; J gene: TRBJ1-4; D gene: TRBD1
CDR3 DNA: TGCGCCAGCACCCCTTCGACAGGGGTGGATCATTCACCCCTCCACTTT; CDR3 protein: CASTPSTGVDHSPLHF; V gene: TRBV5-1; clone size: .; J gene: TRBJ1-6; D gene: TRBD1
CDR3 DNA: TGCGCCAGCAGCCGGCCCGGGACAGACCACAATGAGCAGTTCTTC; CDR3 protein: CASSRPGTDHNEQFF; V gene: TRBV5-1; clone size: .; J gene: TRBJ2-1; D gene: TRBD1
CDR3 DNA: TGTGCCAGCAGCCCTACCGACGAGGGTGGTGAGCAGTTCTTC; CDR3 protein: CASSPTDEGGEQFF; V gene: TRBV6-4; clone size: few; J gene: TRBJ2-1; D gene: .
CDR3 DNA: TGTGCCAGCAGTTTATGGACAGGGAATCCCGAGCAGTACTTC; CDR3 protein: CASSLWTGNPEQYF; V gene: TRBV27; clone size: .; J gene: TRBJ2-7; D gene: TRBD1
CDR3 DNA: TGTGCCAGCGCCGCAGAAGGGCTTCAGCCCCAGCATTTT; CDR3 protein: CASAAEGLQPQHF; V gene: TRBV27; clone size: .; J gene: TRBJ1-5; D gene: .
CDR3 DNA: TGCAGCGTTTTTGGGACTGAAGCTTTCTTT; CDR3 protein: CSVFGTEAFF; V gene: TRBV29-1; clone size: few; J gene: TRBJ1-1; D gene: .